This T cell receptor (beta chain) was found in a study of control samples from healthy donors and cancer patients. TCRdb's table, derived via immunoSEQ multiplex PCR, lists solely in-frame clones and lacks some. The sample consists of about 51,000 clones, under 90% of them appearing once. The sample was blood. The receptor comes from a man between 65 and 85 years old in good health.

DNA for the CDR3: TGTGCCAGCAGCTTGGTCGGGGGCGAGCAGTACTTC. Amino acids: CASSLVGGEQYF. The V gene is TRBV5-4, the J gene TRBJ2-7; the D gene is possibly TRBD2 (6 bases). Germline CDR1 is SGHNT and CDR2 is YYREEE (reference sequence). Between the trimmed V and J ends, which lost 0 bases and 6 bases, there was a span of 7 bases. The CDR3 is made up of 12 amino acids.